Listed here are 29 T cell receptor beta chains from one sample, sequenced in a study of human T cells and chemical hapten exposure. MiXCR, applied by TCRdb to the RACE reads, yields one record per CDR3 protein. The table records roughly 40,000 distinct CDR3 sequences, roughly 9% of them present only once. Time point noted: patch test 2, 6 weeks after DPC sensitization. Treatment defined: therapeutic diphenylcyclopropenone sensitization with weekly scalp DPC. From whole blood left unfractionated, total RNA was extracted. The sequencing here drew on whole blood, taken in connection with sensitization to the hapten diphenylcyclopropenone (DPC). All receptors come from a woman aged 25 to 39 with alopecia areata. Some clones in this sample may be carry-over from other donors' samples.

At least ten counts were recorded for this clonotype. The chain recombines TRBV5-6 with TRBJ2-3; 9 bases match TRBD2. Trimming cost V 0 bases and J 2 bases; bases outside gene matches: 4. The CDR3 is 16 residues long. Germline CDR1 is SGHDT and CDR2 is YYEEEE. The CDR3 protein is CASSLASSGDTDTQYF. DNA for the CDR3: TGTGCCAGCAGCTTGGCCTCTAGCGGGGACACAGATACGCAGTATTTT.

The V gene is TRBV6-4, the J gene TRBJ2-2, with unresolved D. The CDR3 spans 13 residues. The ends were cut back, 3 bases at V and 3 bases at J, with 5 bases in the middle. Germline CDR1 MRHNA, CDR2 SNTAGT. The CDR3 loop reads CASSERDTGELFF. The DNA of the CDR3 is TGTGCCAGCAGTGAAAGGGACACCGGGGAGCTGTTTTTT.

This clonotype came up many times. The rearrangement links TRBV15 to TRBJ2-5; D possibly corresponds to TRBD1 (5 bases). Trimming stripped 0 bases from V and 4 bases from J, with 15 bases between. Germline assignment: CDR1 LNHNV and CDR2 YYDKDF (reference sequence). This CDR3 has 16 residues. As DNA, the CDR3 is TGTGCCACCAGCAGAGATCCGGGTGGGGCCTCAGAGACCCAGTACTTC. Its translation is CATSRDPGGASETQYF.

V gene TRBV6-5 combines with J gene TRBJ1-6; 8 bases agree with TRBD1. The J segment lost 9 bases and the V segment lost 2 bases, leaving 6 bases of the junction unmatched. The length of the CDR3 is 15 residues. Germline CDR1 is MNHEY and CDR2 is SVGAGI. The chain's CDR3 is CASSYQTGGSSPLHF. The DNA for the CDR3 is TGTGCCAGCAGTTACCAAACAGGGGGAAGTTCACCCCTCCACTTT.

With regard to this clonotype: Germline is not matched at one junction end, which may reflect a read error. The rearrangement links TRBV24-1 to TRBJ1-5; D not resolved. This CDR3 is 14 amino acids long. Germline V gene sequence: CDR1 KGHDR, CDR2 SFDVKD. CDR3 region: CATSGRAGEEPRHF. CDR3 in DNA: TGTGCCACCAGTGGCCGGGCGGGAGAGGAGCCCCGGCATTTT.

This clonotype has just a few counts. The chain combines TRBV6-2 or TRBV6-3 with TRBJ2-3; 15 nucleotides agree with TRBD2. With V trimmed by 6 bases and J by 5 bases, 9 bases remained unmatched. The CDR3 is 17 amino acids. Germline loops: CDR1 MNHEY, CDR2 SVGEGT. The CDR3 DNA reads TGTGCCAGCAGCACCGGGACTAGCGGGGGGACTGTAGATACGCAGTATTTT. It is translated as CASSTGTSGGTVDTQYF.

The table lists this clonotype with many counts. Germline and junction disagree at one end, which may indicate a read error. This sequence joins TRBV20-1 and TRBJ2-7; no reliable D call. This CDR3 is built from 13 residues. The V gene's germline CDR1 is DFQATT and CDR2 SNEGSKA (reference sequence). Here the CDR3 reads CRARKTAAYEQYF. CDR3 sequence (DNA): TGCAGGGCTAGAAAGACGGCGGCCTACGAGCAGTACTTC.

This clonotype turned up a few times. The chain employs TRBV7-3 and TRBJ2-6, with D unresolved. Per the germline V gene, CDR1 is SGHTA and CDR2 is FQGTGA. The V end was cut by 2 bases, the J end by 2 bases, with 10 bases between. The CDR3 spans 16 residues. CDR3: CASSLAQVAGANVLTF. In nucleotides, the CDR3 is TGTGCCAGCAGCTTAGCCCAGGTAGCTGGGGCCAACGTCCTGACTTTC.

The V and J genes are TRBV6-2 or TRBV6-3 and TRBJ2-5; weak D call: TRBD2 (5 bases). The CDR3 is 15 amino acids. Trimming cost V 2 bases and J 1 base, with 11 bases left between them. Germline V gene sequence: CDR1 MNHEY, CDR2 SVGEGT. The CDR3 protein is CASSYDRDFQETQYF. In DNA, the CDR3 is TGTGCCAGCAGTTACGATCGGGATTTCCAAGAGACCCAGTACTTC.

This clonotype has a count of ten or more. The chain has TRBV29-1 and TRBJ1-1, with unresolved D. The V gene lost 3 bases and the J gene lost 3 bases, with 11 bases spanning the gap. The CDR3 runs to 13 residues. CDR1 is SQVTM and CDR2 is ANQGSEA in the germline V gene. The CDR3: CSVDTGVDTEAFF. Here the CDR3 DNA reads TGCAGCGTTGATACCGGGGTGGACACTGAAGCTTTCTTT.

The chain has TRBV7-8 and TRBJ1-5, with D possibly TRBD1 on 6 matching bases. Between the trimmed V and J ends, which lost 5 bases and 0 bases, there was a span of 11 bases. The CDR3 runs 15 residues. The V gene's germline CDR1 is SGHVS and CDR2 FQNEAQ. CDR3 sequence reads: CASSAQGYSNQPQHF. The CDR3 DNA follows: TGTGCCAGCAGCGCACAGGGCTATAGCAATCAGCCCCAGCATTTT. Complete variable domain (other parts from reference TRBV7-8 and TRBJ1-5): GAGVSQSPRYKVAKRGQDVALRCDPISGHVSLFWYQQALGQGPEFLTYFQNEAQLDKSGLPSDRFFAERPEGSVSTLKIQRTQQEDSAVYLCASSAQGYSNQPQHFGDGTRLSIL.

This clonotype has only a few counts. V gene TRBV29-1 combines with J gene TRBJ2-5, with TRBD2 as a possible D gene (6 bases). Germline V gives CDR1 SQVTM, CDR2 ANQGSEA. The CDR3 runs 10 residues. CDR3 nucleotide sequence: TGCGCGGGGCAGGTAGAGACCCAGTACTTC. The encoded protein is CAGQVETQYF.

Sample share makes this clonotype medium-sized. V is TRBV4-3 and J is TRBJ2-1; maybe TRBD1 (7 bases). The CDR3 sequence is 15 residues long. Germline CDR1 and CDR2: LGHNA and YSLEER. V was cut by 0 bases and J by 4 bases, with 10 bases left in between. Written as DNA, the CDR3 is TGCGCCAGCAGCCAAGACCCAGGGGGGTACAATGAGCAGTTCTTC. Its protein is CASSQDPGGYNEQFF.

The table lists this clonotype with many counts. V usage is TRBV6-5 and J usage is TRBJ2-7; maybe TRBD2 (6 bases). V dropped 2 bases and J dropped 6 bases, with 8 bases sitting between them. Germline assignment: CDR1 MNHEY and CDR2 SVGAGI. The CDR3 consists of 12 residues. The CDR3 DNA is TGTGCCAGCAGTTACCGGGGGATCGAGCAGTACTTC. Amino acid sequence: CASSYRGIEQYF.

This chain joins TRBV29-1 and TRBJ2-1; 7 nucleotides line up with TRBD2. CDR1 is SQVTM, CDR2 ANQGSEA, per germline. This CDR3 contains 14 residues. J was trimmed by 0 bases and V by 6 bases; bases with no gene match: 5. CDR3 amino acids: CSVTSALSYNEQFF. CDR3 in DNA: TGCAGCGTAACTAGCGCCCTCTCCTACAATGAGCAGTTCTTC.

This clonotype was detected many times. Written as DNA, the CDR3 is TGTGCCAGTAATCCGGGCAGGGCAGCAGAGACCCAGTACTTC. Protein: CASNPGRAAETQYF. The chain carries TRBV19 and TRBJ2-5, with D possibly TRBD1 on 5 matching bases. Germline CDR1 and CDR2: LNHDA and SQIVND (reference sequence). CDR3 length: 14 residues. The V end lost 7 bases, the J end lost 4 bases, and 16 bases lay between the germline ends.

Only a few counts were recorded for this clonotype. V is TRBV7-9 and J is TRBJ2-7, with a possible D match to TRBD2 (5 bases). Germline V CDR1 and CDR2: SEHNR, FQNEAQ (reference sequence). The CDR3 runs 13 residues. V shed 3 bases and J shed 6 bases, with 12 bases lying between them. The DNA of the CDR3 is TGTGCCAGCAGCTTGGGTAGGGCGGGCGAGCAGTACTTC. It translates to CASSLGRAGEQYF.

The chain carries TRBV28 and TRBJ2-5, with 8 bases that match TRBD2. V lost 0 bases to trimming and J lost 2 bases; unmatched junction nucleotides: 2. Germline V gene lookup returns CDR1 MDHEN and CDR2 SYDVKM. The CDR3 covers 15 residues. The CDR3 protein is CASSLWGGGQETQYF. CDR3 bases: TGTGCCAGCAGTTTATGGGGCGGGGGGCAAGAGACCCAGTACTTC.

This clonotype turned up a few times. The chain combines TRBV5-1 with TRBJ2-5; tentatively, D is TRBD1 or TRBD2 (5 bases each). CDR1 and CDR2 from the germline V gene are SGHRS and YFSETQ. CDR3 length: 14 residues. Trimming took off 0 bases at V and 5 bases at J, with 11 bases between the two ends. CDR3 loop: CASSLAHGAETQYF. CDR3 coding DNA: TGCGCCAGCAGCTTGGCCCACGGGGCTGAGACCCAGTACTTC.

The chain carries TRBV9 and TRBJ2-1; 12 nucleotides match TRBD2. The length of the CDR3 is 15 residues. The germline CDR1 and CDR2 sequences are SGDLS and YYNGEE. The V gene end was trimmed by 6 bases and the J gene end by 8 bases; junction bases not matched to a gene: 9. The CDR3 spells CASTLLAGGIDEQFF. CDR3 sequence (DNA): TGTGCCAGCACCCTACTAGCGGGGGGTATCGATGAGCAGTTCTTC.

The chain recombines TRBV5-1 with TRBJ2-1, with TRBD2 identical over 13 bases. The V segment lost 0 bases and the J segment 10 bases; nucleotides outside the gene matches: 1. CDR1 and CDR2 (germline): SGHRS, YFSETQ. CDR3 length equals 14 residues. CDR3 region: CASSLVGLAGEQFF. CDR3 DNA sequence: TGCGCCAGCAGCTTGGTGGGACTAGCGGGAGAGCAGTTCTTC.

This clonotype was detected only a few times. This chain links TRBV4-2 with TRBJ2-2; D is possibly TRBD2 (5 bases). Trimming cost V 7 bases and J 8 bases, with 11 bases left between them. CDR1 is LGHNA and CDR2 is YNFKEQ in the germline V gene. CDR3 size: 12 residues. CDR3 loop: CASTSGKGELFF. The CDR3 DNA reads TGTGCCAGCACCTCGGGAAAGGGGGAGCTGTTTTTT.

This clonotype was seen only a few times. The rearrangement joins TRBV6-4 to TRBJ1-2; possible D gene TRBD1, 6 bases. This CDR3 contains 15 residues. CDR1 and CDR2 (germline): MRHNA, SNTAGT. Deletions cut 6 bases from V and 4 bases from J, with 18 bases between. The CDR3 nucleotides are TGTGCCAGCAGCCGTTCTCCAGGGGAGGCCTATGGCTACACCTTC. Its translation: CASSRSPGEAYGYTF.

At least ten counts were recorded for this clonotype. This chain connects TRBV20-1 to TRBJ2-7, with 7 bases aligning to TRBD1. Germline CDR1 and CDR2: DFQATT and SNEGSKA (reference sequence). V lost 3 bases and J lost 0; bases outside the gene matches: 5. The CDR3 sequence is 14 residues long. The CDR3 sequence: CSARDRRLSYEQYF. The CDR3 DNA follows: TGCAGTGCTAGGGACAGGCGACTCTCCTACGAGCAGTACTTC.

The table lists this clonotype with many counts. The rearrangement links TRBV6-6 to TRBJ1-4; the D is unclear. The CDR3 runs to 14 residues. The germline V gene encodes CDR1 MNHNY and CDR2 SVGAGI (reference sequence). V dropped 8 bases and J dropped 3 bases, with 13 bases sitting between them. The CDR3 nucleotides read TGTGCCAGCTTCAAACTCGAGTCTAATGAAAAACTGTTTTTT. Translated, it gives CASFKLESNEKLFF.

This clonotype was seen only a few times. This chain joins TRBV15 and TRBJ2-3; D is unclear. V dropped 0 bases and J dropped 9 bases, with 16 bases sitting between them. The CDR3 is 15 amino acids. Germline lookup yields CDR1 LNHNV and CDR2 YYDKDF (reference sequence). The CDR3 is CATSRERLAGSTQYF. The CDR3 bases are TGTGCCACCAGCAGAGAGAGACTGGCAGGATCAACGCAGTATTTT.

This chain's CDR3 is CASGYRAANEKLFF. As DNA, the CDR3 is TGTGCCAGCGGCTACAGGGCCGCTAATGAAAAACTGTTTTTT. This chain connects TRBV27 to TRBJ1-4, with D possibly matching TRBD1 (6 bases). Germline V gives CDR1 MNHEY, CDR2 SMNVEV (reference sequence). With 8 bases removed from V and 3 bases from J, the gap between germline ends came to 13 bases. There are 14 residues in the CDR3. The variable domain in full, with the rest retrieved from reference TRBV27 and TRBJ1-4, is EAQVTQNPRYLITVTGKKLTVTCSQNMNHEYMSWYRQDPGLGLRQIYYSMNVEVTDKGDVPEGYKVSRKEKRNFPLILESPSPNQTSLYFCASGYRAANEKLFFGSGTQLSVL.

This clonotype was seen more than once but under ten times. V is TRBV5-1 and J is TRBJ2-1; 11 positions agree with TRBD1. Losses at the gene ends were 4 bases for V and 5 bases for J; bases not matched to a gene: 5. Germline-derived CDR1 and CDR2 are SGHRS and YFSETQ. The CDR3 loop spans 15 amino acids. The CDR3 bases are TGCGCCAGCAGCCCCGGACAGGGGGCACACAATGAGCAGTTCTTC. Amino acid sequence: CASSPGQGAHNEQFF.

This clonotype occurred once. The chain's CDR3 is CSGGERTDTQYF. The CDR3 nucleotides are TGCAGCGGAGGGGAGCGTACAGATACGCAGTATTTT. The chain uses TRBV29-1 and TRBJ2-3; D might be TRBD1 or TRBD2, each matching 5 bases. CDR3 length: 12 amino acids. Trimming removed 7 bases from V and 3 bases from J, with 11 bases in between. Germline CDR1 reads SQVTM; CDR2 reads ANQGSEA.